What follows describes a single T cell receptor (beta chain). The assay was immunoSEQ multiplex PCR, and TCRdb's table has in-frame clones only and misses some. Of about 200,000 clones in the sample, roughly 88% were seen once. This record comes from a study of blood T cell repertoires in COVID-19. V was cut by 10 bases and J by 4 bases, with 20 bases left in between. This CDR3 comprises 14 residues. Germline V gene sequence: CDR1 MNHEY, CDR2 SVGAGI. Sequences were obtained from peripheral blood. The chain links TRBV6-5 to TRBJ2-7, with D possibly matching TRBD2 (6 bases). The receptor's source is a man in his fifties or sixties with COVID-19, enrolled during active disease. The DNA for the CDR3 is TGTGCCATCCTTGCGGGAAACAGCCATTACGAGCAGTACTTC. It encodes CAILAGNSHYEQYF.